What follows describes a single TCR beta chain. Busulfan-fludarabine conditioning, marrow transplant, and cyclophosphamide on days +3 and +4 were administered. The data are from a study of T cells after posttransplantation cyclophosphamide. Profiled with immunoSEQ multiplex PCR; TCRdb holds only in-frame clones, not every one. Here the sample spans roughly 19,000 clones, less than 80% being singletons. The CDR3 is 16 amino acids. The germline gives CDR1 LGHNA, CDR2 YSLEER. V lost 3 bases to trimming and J lost 6 bases; unmatched junction nucleotides: 9. The sequences come from PBMCs, collected after an allogeneic stem cell transplant with post-transplant cyclophosphamide. This clonotype was sampled from a young adult male patient who received an allogeneic stem cell transplant from a related donor, was CMV-positive, and had acute GVHD only. T cells may partly derive from the graft donor. This rearrangement joins TRBV4-3 to TRBJ2-2; TRBD1 matches at 8 bases. The CDR3 region has the DNA TGCGCCAGCAGCCAGGCCGTGGGACAGGAATCCGGGGAGCTGTTTTTT. It encodes CASSQAVGQESGELFF.